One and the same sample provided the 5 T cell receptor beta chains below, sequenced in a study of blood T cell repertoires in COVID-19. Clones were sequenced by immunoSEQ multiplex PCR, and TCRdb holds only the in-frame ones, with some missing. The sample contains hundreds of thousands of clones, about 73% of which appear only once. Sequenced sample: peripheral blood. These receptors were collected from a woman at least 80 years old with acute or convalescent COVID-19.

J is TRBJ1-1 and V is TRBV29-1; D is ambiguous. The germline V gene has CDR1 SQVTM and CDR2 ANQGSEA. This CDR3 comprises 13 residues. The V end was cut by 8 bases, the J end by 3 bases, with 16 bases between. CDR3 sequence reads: CSSGVQTYTEAFF. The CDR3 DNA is TGCAGCTCCGGGGTACAGACTTACACTGAAGCTTTCTTT.

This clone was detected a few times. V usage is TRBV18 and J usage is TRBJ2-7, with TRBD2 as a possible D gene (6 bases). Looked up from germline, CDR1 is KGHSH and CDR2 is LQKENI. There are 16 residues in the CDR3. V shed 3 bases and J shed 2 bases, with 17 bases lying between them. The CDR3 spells CASSPAGGAFPYEQYF. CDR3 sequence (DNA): TGTGCCAGCTCACCTGCCGGGGGAGCCTTTCCCTACGAGCAGTACTTC.

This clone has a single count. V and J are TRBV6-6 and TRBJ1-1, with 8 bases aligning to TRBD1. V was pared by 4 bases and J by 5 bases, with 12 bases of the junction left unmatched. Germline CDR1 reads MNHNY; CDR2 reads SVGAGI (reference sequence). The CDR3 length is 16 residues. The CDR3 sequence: CASSFLPRTGRTEAFF. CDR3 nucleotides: TGTGCCAGCAGTTTCCTACCTCGGACAGGGAGAACTGAAGCTTTCTTT.

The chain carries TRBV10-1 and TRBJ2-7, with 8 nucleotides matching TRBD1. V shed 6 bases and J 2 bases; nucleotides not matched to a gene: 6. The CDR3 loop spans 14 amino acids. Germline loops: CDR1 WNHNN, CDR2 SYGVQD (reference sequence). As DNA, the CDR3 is TGCGCCAGCAGCTTAACCAGGGGGCCCTACGAGCAGTACTTC. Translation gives CASSLTRGPYEQYF.

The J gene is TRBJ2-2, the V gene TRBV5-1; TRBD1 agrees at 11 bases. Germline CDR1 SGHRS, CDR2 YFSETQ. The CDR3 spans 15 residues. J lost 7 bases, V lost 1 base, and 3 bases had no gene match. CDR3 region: CASSLRTGGIGELFF. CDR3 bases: TGCGCCAGCAGCTTGCGGACAGGGGGCATCGGGGAGCTGTTTTTT.